This T cell receptor beta chain is from a study of T cells in Graves' hyperthyroidism and ophthalmopathy. This clonotype was recorded at least ten times. Antigen unknown. Findings and caveats of the study: The blood repertoire included most of the expanded thyroid clonotypes above 0.001.

Germline V lookup: CDR1 SGHVS, CDR2 FQNEAQ. This CDR3 is built from 16 residues. V was trimmed by 6 bases and J by 2 bases, leaving 19 bases between them. Each ophthalmopathy patient scored at least 3 on the Clinical Activity Score and at least 4 on NOSPECS grade, with duration under 3 months. Each diagnosis was grounded in clinical symptoms, serum thyroxine and TRAb, thyroid ultrasound, and orbital computed tomography. PBMCs were collected from an approximately 9.3 ml volume of fresh peripheral blood. RNA transcripts were the template for amplifying TCR beta CDR3 regions. During a first-round RT-PCR of the TCR CDR3, the HTBI primer set was used. TCRdb reprocessed the multiplex PCR reads with MiXCR, giving one entry per CDR3 protein. The sample consists of roughly 650,000 distinct CDR3 sequences, roughly 16% of them appearing once.

The sequence came from a woman between 40 and 50 years old with Graves' ophthalmopathy. The sequenced sample consisted of blood. The chain joins TRBV7-8 to TRBJ2-5; D is unclear. For the CDR3, the DNA is TGTGCCAGCAGACCGTTTGGGGTTCCCCGGCAAGAGACCCAGTACTTC. This sequence encodes CASRPFGVPRQETQYF. Combining the CDR3 with reference TRBV7-8 and TRBJ2-5 gives the whole variable domain GAGVSQSPRYKVAKRGQDVALRCDPISGHVSLFWYQQALGQGPEFLTYFQNEAQLDKSGLPSDRFFAERPEGSVSTLKIQRTQQEDSAVYLCASRPFGVPRQETQYFGPGTRLLVL.